Given below is one TCR beta chain in context. Sequencing targeted TCR beta in T cells from blood (CD8+ and CD4+). TEMRA cells were enriched by FACS, and CD4+ and CD8+ T cells were negatively isolated. This CDR3 region has 15 residues. V lost 4 bases to trimming and J lost 1 base; unmatched junction nucleotides: 4. Germline V gives CDR1 SGHDN, CDR2 FVKESK. RNA in amounts of about 0.5 to 1 ug was reverse transcribed with random hexamers. The CDR3 of TCR beta was amplified by immunoSEQ multiplex PCR across 54 Vbeta and 13 Jbeta. TCRdb redid the calling of the immunoSEQ multiplex PCR reads with MiXCR, one entry per CDR3 protein. The repertoire holds fewer than 200,000 distinct CDR3 sequences, with about 93% as singletons. The entry originates in a study of CD8 T cells in Susac syndrome.

The chain employs TRBV14 and TRBJ1-1; 9 positions agree with TRBD1. The sequenced sample was CD4+ T cells from PBMCs. The clonotype was recovered from a human donor in good health. CDR3 sequence: CASSPRTGANTEAFF. The CDR3 DNA follows: TGTGCCAGCAGCCCCCGGACAGGGGCGAACACTGAAGCTTTCTTT. Complete variable domain (other parts from reference TRBV14 and TRBJ1-1): EAGVTQFPSHSVIEKGQTVTLRCDPISGHDNLYWYRRVMGKEIKFLLHFVKESKQDESGMPNNRFLAERTGGTYSTLKVQPAELEDSGVYFCASSPRTGANTEAFFGQGTRLTVV.